The 18 T cell receptor beta chains listed next were all sequenced from one sample in a study of cytomegalovirus exposure and HLA in healthy donors. The PCR employed 60 Vbeta primers together with 13 Jbeta primers. Method: immunoSEQ multiplex PCR; TCRdb's copy keeps in-frame clones and lacks some. The profile covers roughly 180,000 clones, with about 80% appearing a single time and 1.3% taken by the ten largest. Sequenced input: PBMCs. These receptors all come from a man aged 25 to 40 in good health and CMV-seronegative.

The chain has TRBV14 and TRBJ2-1; maybe TRBD1 (5 bases). Germline CDR1 is SGHDN and CDR2 is FVKESK. The CDR3 covers 19 residues. V lost 0 bases and J 0 bases, leaving 18 bases between the germline ends. The CDR3 is CASSQEHIGVRSSYNEQFF. DNA of the CDR3: TGTGCCAGCAGCCAAGAACATATAGGGGTAAGAAGCTCCTACAATGAGCAGTTCTTC. Based on the CDR3 plus reference TRBV14 and TRBJ2-1, the full variable domain is EAGVTQFPSHSVIEKGQTVTLRCDPISGHDNLYWYRRVMGKEIKFLLHFVKESKQDESGMPNNRFLAERTGGTYSTLKVQPAELEDSGVYFCASSQEHIGVRSSYNEQFFGPGTRLTVL.

The chain employs TRBV7-6 and TRBJ2-7; 10 bases line up with TRBD2. Germline CDR1 is SGHVS and CDR2 is FNYEAQ. The CDR3 sequence is 17 residues long. Trimming at V came to 2 bases and at J to 5 bases, leaving 12 bases not matched to a gene. CDR3 nucleotide sequence: TGTGCCAGCAGCTTATTAGGCGGGACTAGCGCCGCCGACGAGCAGTACTTC. It specifies CASSLLGGTSAADEQYF.

J is TRBJ2-7 and V is TRBV2; TRBD1 agrees at 7 bases. CDR1 SNHLY and CDR2 FYNNEI come from the germline V gene. The CDR3 is 14 residues long. J was trimmed by 4 bases and V by 5 bases; bases with no gene match: 8. The CDR3 DNA reads as TGTGCCAGCAGTCCGGGACAGCTAGAATACGAGCAGTACTTC. Its translation is CASSPGQLEYEQYF.

V usage is TRBV5-4 and J usage is TRBJ2-1; D unresolved. Trimming removed 3 bases from V and 8 bases from J, with 6 bases in between. CDR3 length: 11 residues. Germline-derived CDR1 and CDR2 are SGHNT and YYREEE (reference sequence). The CDR3 region has the DNA TGTGCCAGCAGCTACACGCATGAGCAGTTCTTC. The encoded protein is CASSYTHEQFF.

The chain recombines TRBV10-3 with TRBJ2-7; 7 bases are shared with TRBD2. Trimming cost V 10 bases and J 0 bases; bases outside gene matches: 15. This CDR3 has 16 residues. The V gene's germline CDR1 is ENHRY and CDR2 SYGVKD. CDR3 DNA sequence: TGTGCCACCCAGGGAGGGAATGTGGGGGTCTCCTACGAGCAGTACTTC. Translated: CATQGGNVGVSYEQYF.

In its sample, this clone was seen once. The chain carries TRBV9 and TRBJ2-7; no reliable D call. The CDR3 consists of 15 residues. Trimming took 3 bases from V and 4 from J, leaving 17 bases between them. CDR1 is SGDLS and CDR2 is YYNGEE in the germline V gene. CDR3 sequence (DNA): TGTGCCAGCAGCGAGACCCCCTTCCTAGAATACGAGCAGTACTTC. Its translation is CASSETPFLEYEQYF.

This chain uses TRBV6-4 with TRBJ1-5; D gene ambiguous. Germline V lookup: CDR1 MRHNA, CDR2 SNTAGT. Trimming cost V 2 bases and J 0 bases, with 20 bases left between them. The CDR3 extends over 19 amino acids. The CDR3 coding sequence is TGTGCCAGCAGTGACAACTCCTCAGACTCCTCAGATAGCAATCAGCCCCAGCATTTT. Amino acids: CASSDNSSDSSDSNQPQHF.

The rearrangement joins TRBV19 to TRBJ2-1; the D gene is possibly TRBD2 (5 bases). V was shortened by 3 bases and J by 2 bases, with 8 bases between the two germline ends. The CDR3 consists of 14 residues. CDR1 and CDR2 (germline): LNHDA, SQIVND (reference sequence). The CDR3 loop is CASSILGAYNEQFF. The CDR3 nucleotides read TGTGCCAGTAGTATTCTGGGAGCCTACAATGAGCAGTTCTTC.

This clone has only one observation. This chain links TRBV2 with TRBJ1-6; D might be TRBD1 (6 bases). The CDR3 extends over 15 amino acids. V was cut by 4 bases and J by 8 bases, with 15 bases left in between. Looked up from germline, CDR1 is SNHLY and CDR2 is FYNNEI. The CDR3, as DNA: TGTGCCAGCAGTGGGGGGACCAGGGGACATTCACCCCTCCACTTT. This sequence encodes CASSGGTRGHSPLHF.

The chain is built from TRBV19 and TRBJ1-4; tentatively, D is TRBD1 (5 bases). This CDR3 region has 12 residues. Per the germline V gene, CDR1 is LNHDA and CDR2 is SQIVND (reference sequence). V was shortened by 3 bases and J by 10 bases, with 9 bases between the two germline ends. The CDR3 region is CASSIAGSKLFF. CDR3 nucleotide sequence: TGTGCCAGTAGTATCGCAGGGTCAAAACTGTTTTTT. Supplemented by reference TRBV19 and TRBJ1-4, the full variable domain reads DGGITQSPKYLFRKEGQNVTLSCEQNLNHDAMYWYRQDPGQGLRLIYYSQIVNDFQKGDIAEGYSVSREKKESFPLTVTSAQKNPTAFYLCASSIAGSKLFFGSGTQLSVL.

This clone showed up just a few times. The V gene is TRBV5-6, the J gene TRBJ2-1; 11 bases line up with TRBD2. V was clipped by 6 bases and J by 10 bases; unmatched bases: 3. The CDR3 runs 12 residues. The germline CDR1 and CDR2 sequences are SGHDT and YYEEEE. The CDR3 loop reads CASTLAGGEQFF. In DNA, the CDR3 is TGTGCCAGCACATTAGCGGGAGGGGAGCAGTTCTTC.

This clone was seen only a few times. The gene calls are TRBV28 and TRBJ1-1; unclear D gene. Germline CDR1 and CDR2: MDHEN and SYDVKM. This CDR3 is built from 11 residues. V lost 6 bases and J lost 7, with 9 bases in between. The CDR3 here is CASSSSGEAFF. The DNA for the CDR3 is TGTGCCAGCAGCTCGTCGGGTGAAGCTTTCTTT.

V usage is TRBV4-1 and J usage is TRBJ1-2, with 8 bases that match TRBD1. Germline V CDR1 and CDR2: MGHRA, YSYEKL. The V segment lost 4 bases and the J segment 7 bases; nucleotides outside the gene matches: 5. There are 13 residues in the CDR3. CDR3 sequence (DNA): TGCGCCAGCAGCCTTACAGGGGGAGGTGGCTACACCTTC. It is translated as CASSLTGGGGYTF.

The chain is built from TRBV4-1 and TRBJ1-1; D unresolved. Germline CDR1 is MGHRA and CDR2 is YSYEKL. There are 13 residues in the CDR3. Between the trimmed V and J ends, which lost 1 base and 5 bases, there was a span of 8 bases. The CDR3 here is CASSQGGRTEAFF. The CDR3 DNA follows: TGCGCCAGCAGCCAAGGAGGGCGAACTGAAGCTTTCTTT.

This clone was observed a single time. The rearrangement links TRBV4-3 to TRBJ2-7; no clear D. Germline V CDR1 and CDR2: LGHNA, YSLEER. The V end lost 1 base, the J end lost 1 base, and 8 bases lay between the germline ends. This CDR3 is 14 amino acids long. CDR3 sequence reads: CASSQAIVSYEQYF. CDR3 in DNA: TGCGCCAGCAGCCAAGCTATAGTTTCCTACGAGCAGTACTTC.

This clone was found a few times. The V and J genes are TRBV7-9 and TRBJ2-1; D not resolved. V was pared by 5 bases and J by 3 bases, with 11 bases between. This CDR3 spans 14 amino acids. The germline CDR1 and CDR2 sequences are SEHNR and FQNEAQ (reference sequence). The CDR3 loop is CASSPLIVYNEQFF. Written as DNA, the CDR3 is TGTGCCAGCAGCCCACTAATAGTCTACAATGAGCAGTTCTTC.

The chain combines TRBV7-3 with TRBJ2-7; D remains unclear. Germline-derived CDR1 and CDR2 are SGHTA and FQGTGA. CDR3 length: 14 residues. Trimming removed 1 base from V and 6 bases from J, with 13 bases in between. The CDR3, as DNA: TGTGCCAGCAGCTTAATGGTAGATTTCGGCGAGCAGTACTTC. Protein: CASSLMVDFGEQYF.

The chain joins TRBV27 to TRBJ1-4; tentative D call: TRBD1 (5 bases). V dropped 5 bases and J dropped 13 bases, with 14 bases sitting between them. Germline CDR1 and CDR2: MNHEY and SMNVEV (reference sequence). CDR3 length equals 12 residues. Here the CDR3 DNA reads TGTGCCAGCAGTCCCACCGGGAGGGGACTGTTTTTT. The encoded protein is CASSPTGRGLFF.